The 12 T cell receptor beta chains below all came from one sample that was sequenced in a study of shared clonotypes between healthy human individuals. Naive CD8 cells lacked CD45RO, underwent positive selection for CCR7 and left out terminally differentiated effector memory CD45RA+ cells. Profiling relied on immunoSEQ multiplex PCR, and the TCRdb table lists in-frame clones only, not all of them. Of about 2.2 million clones in the sample, about 93% were seen once. The source material was naive CD8+ T cells from PBMCs. The receptors were sampled from a young man in good health. Some clones in this sample may be carry-over from other donors' samples.

As for this clone: The sample holds other DNA sequences that translate to the same CDR3. The chain couples TRBV9 to TRBJ2-7, with 8 nucleotides matching TRBD2. The CDR3 loop spans 14 amino acids. Germline values: CDR1 SGDLS, CDR2 YYNGEE. J lost 3 bases, V lost 2 bases, and 4 bases had no gene match. This CDR3 is CASSVAGGGYEQYF. The CDR3 DNA sequence: TGTGCCAGCAGCGTGGCGGGAGGAGGCTACGAGCAGTACTTC.

This clone was observed a few times. The chain uses TRBV30 and TRBJ1-5; D gene ambiguous. CDR1 GTSNPN and CDR2 SVGIG come from the germline V gene (reference sequence). The CDR3 loop spans 15 amino acids. V lost 2 bases to trimming and J lost 7 bases, with 18 bases between them. CDR3 protein: CAWSYPKGPQQPQHF. The CDR3 DNA sequence: TGTGCCTGGAGTTACCCTAAGGGTCCTCAACAGCCCCAGCATTTT.

The J gene is TRBJ2-7, the V gene TRBV27; TRBD2 matches 9 bases. Losses at the gene ends were 8 bases for V and 3 bases for J; bases not matched to a gene: 5. Germline V CDR1 and CDR2: MNHEY, SMNVEV (reference sequence). The CDR3 extends over 13 amino acids. The CDR3 DNA follows: TGTGCCAGCTGCGGGGGGGAACTCTACGAGCAGTACTTC. Translation: CASCGGELYEQYF.

The chain is built from TRBV9 and TRBJ2-1; D not resolved. The V gene lost 0 bases and the J gene lost 2 bases, with 9 bases spanning the gap. Germline CDR1 SGDLS, CDR2 YYNGEE. The CDR3 spans 15 residues. The CDR3, as DNA: TGTGCCAGCAGCGTAGGCCGGATCCCCTACAATGAGCAGTTCTTC. This translates into CASSVGRIPYNEQFF.

The rearrangement uses TRBV29-1 and TRBJ1-4; D may be TRBD1 (5 bases). The CDR3 covers 16 residues. V was pared by 5 bases and J by 5 bases, with 21 bases between. CDR1 is SQVTM and CDR2 is ANQGSEA in the germline V gene. CDR3 sequence reads: CSVRTLEGTENEKLFF. CDR3 in DNA: TGCAGCGTTAGGACTCTAGAGGGGACGGAGAATGAAAAACTGTTTTTT.

On this clone: Other DNA variants within this sample encode the same CDR3. This chain joins TRBV7-9 and TRBJ2-7, with TRBD1 matching 9 bases. V gave up 5 bases and J gave up 0 bases; unmatched junction bases: 2. Germline V lookup: CDR1 SEHNR, CDR2 FQNEAQ (reference sequence). There are 14 residues in the CDR3. The CDR3 is CASSRDRDSYEQYF. CDR3 coding DNA: TGTGCCAGCAGCCGGGACAGGGACTCCTACGAGCAGTACTTC.

The rearrangement links TRBV7-9 to TRBJ1-6; D not resolved. The germline V gene encodes CDR1 SEHNR and CDR2 FQNEAQ (reference sequence). This CDR3 comprises 11 residues. V lost 5 bases, J lost 9 bases, and 5 bases lay in between. CDR3: CASSKGSPLHF. DNA for the CDR3: TGTGCCAGCAGCAAAGGTTCACCCCTCCACTTT.

This clone appeared once. The genes are TRBV5-6 and TRBJ2-1; D unresolved. V lost 3 bases and J 2 bases, leaving 12 bases between the germline ends. The CDR3 runs 15 residues. Germline V gene data show CDR1 as SGHDT and CDR2 as YYEEEE. The CDR3 sequence is CASSSPRTAYNEQFF. DNA for the CDR3: TGTGCCAGCAGCTCTCCTAGGACGGCCTACAATGAGCAGTTCTTC.

V gene TRBV29-1 combines with J gene TRBJ1-3, with TRBD1 as a possible D gene (6 bases). This CDR3 region has 14 residues. In germline, CDR1 is SQVTM, CDR2 ANQGSEA. Trimming left V 6 bases short and J 1 base short, with 13 bases between. CDR3 in DNA: TGCAGCGTCCTAGCCAGGGGTTCTGGAAACACCATATATTTT. Protein product: CSVLARGSGNTIYF.

V and J are TRBV19 and TRBJ2-7, with D possibly being TRBD1 (7 bases). The V end lost 6 bases, the J end lost 4 bases, and 13 bases lay between the germline ends. The CDR3 has 13 residues. Germline CDR1 and CDR2: LNHDA and SQIVND (reference sequence). DNA of the CDR3: TGTGCCAGTAGAGCCAGGGGGGTATACGAGCAGTACTTC. Translated: CASRARGVYEQYF.

This clone occurred once. The V call is TRBV4-3, the J call TRBJ1-1, with D possibly being TRBD1 (5 bases). The CDR3 is 13 amino acids. In germline, CDR1 is LGHNA, CDR2 YSLEER. The V end lost 2 bases, the J end lost 5 bases, and 9 bases lay between the germline ends. The CDR3 DNA reads as TGCGCCAGCAGCCAAAACCAGGGAACTGAAGCTTTCTTT. Translation gives CASSQNQGTEAFF.

The CDR3, as DNA: TGTGCCAGCAGGGTTCTAGGGGGCAATGAGCAGTTCTTC. It encodes CASRVLGGNEQFF. The V gene is TRBV6-5, the J gene TRBJ2-1; weak D call: TRBD1 (6 bases). This CDR3 has 13 amino acids. CDR1 is MNHEY, CDR2 SVGAGI, per germline. Trimming stripped 6 bases from V and 6 bases from J, with 12 bases between.